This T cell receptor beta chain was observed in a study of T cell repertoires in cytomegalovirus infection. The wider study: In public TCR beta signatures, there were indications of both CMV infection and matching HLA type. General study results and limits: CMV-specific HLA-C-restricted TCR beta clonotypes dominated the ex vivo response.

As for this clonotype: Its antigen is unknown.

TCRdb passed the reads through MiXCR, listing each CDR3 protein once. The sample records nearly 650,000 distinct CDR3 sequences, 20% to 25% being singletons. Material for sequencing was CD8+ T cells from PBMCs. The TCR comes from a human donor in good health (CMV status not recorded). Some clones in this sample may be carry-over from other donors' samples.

The CDR3 sequence is CASSEMAAGVDTDTQYF. The CDR3, as DNA: TGTGCCAGCAGTGAAATGGCCGCGGGGGTCGACACAGATACGCAGTATTTT. This rearrangement joins TRBV6-4 to TRBJ2-3, with 7 bases lining up with TRBD2. Germline V gene lookup returns CDR1 MRHNA and CDR2 SNTAGT. Unmatched junction bases numbered 11, after V lost 3 bases and J lost 2 bases. The CDR3 is 17 residues long.